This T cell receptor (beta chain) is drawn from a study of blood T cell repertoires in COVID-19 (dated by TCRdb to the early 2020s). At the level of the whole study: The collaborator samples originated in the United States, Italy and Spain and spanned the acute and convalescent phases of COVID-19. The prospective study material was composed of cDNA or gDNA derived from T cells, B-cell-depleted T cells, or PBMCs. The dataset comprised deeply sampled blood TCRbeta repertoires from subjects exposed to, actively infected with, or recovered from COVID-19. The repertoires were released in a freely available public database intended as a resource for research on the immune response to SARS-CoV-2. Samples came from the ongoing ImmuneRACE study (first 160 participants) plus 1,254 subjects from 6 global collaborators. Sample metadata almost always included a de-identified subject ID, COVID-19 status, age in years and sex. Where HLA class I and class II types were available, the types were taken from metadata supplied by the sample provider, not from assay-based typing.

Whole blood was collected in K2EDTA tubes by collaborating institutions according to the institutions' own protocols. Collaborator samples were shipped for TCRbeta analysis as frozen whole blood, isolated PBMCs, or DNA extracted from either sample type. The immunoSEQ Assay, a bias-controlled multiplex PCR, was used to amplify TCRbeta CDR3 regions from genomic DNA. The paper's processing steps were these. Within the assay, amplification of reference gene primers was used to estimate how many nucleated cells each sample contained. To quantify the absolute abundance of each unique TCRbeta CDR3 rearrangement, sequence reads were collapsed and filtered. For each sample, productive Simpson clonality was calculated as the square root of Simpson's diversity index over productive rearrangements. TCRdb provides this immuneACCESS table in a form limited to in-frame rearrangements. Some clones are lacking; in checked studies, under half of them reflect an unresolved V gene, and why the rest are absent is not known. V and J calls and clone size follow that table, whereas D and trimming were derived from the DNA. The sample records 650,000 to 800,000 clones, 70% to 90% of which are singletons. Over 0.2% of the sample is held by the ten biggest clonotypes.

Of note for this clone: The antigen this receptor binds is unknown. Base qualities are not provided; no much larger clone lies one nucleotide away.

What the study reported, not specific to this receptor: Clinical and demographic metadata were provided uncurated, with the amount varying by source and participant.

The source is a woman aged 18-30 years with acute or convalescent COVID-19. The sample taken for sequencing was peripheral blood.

Read as DNA, the sequence is TGTGCCTGGAACAGGGATTCACATGAGCAGTTCTTC. It translates as CAWNRDSHEQFF. The chain is encoded by TRBV30 joined to TRBJ2-1; a weak D assignment points to TRBD1 (6 bases agree). V was cut back by 4 bases and J by 8 bases, leaving a gap of 12 bases between them. Looking up the germline V gene (reference sequence) yields CDR1 GTSNPN and CDR2 SVGIG. The CDR3, cysteine through phenylalanine, is 12 amino acids long. Of all the DNA, just the CDR3 is kept, 36 bases in frame from base 1.